This T cell receptor (beta chain) emerged from a study of OX40 agonist ivuxolimab in advanced cancers. Notes on the study in general: Certain nonresponders additionally had low normalized T-cell clonal expansion.

CDR1 is SEHNR, CDR2 FQNEAQ, per germline (reference sequence). This CDR3 contains 15 residues. V dropped 5 bases and J dropped 4; count of bases not matched to a gene: 8. Measured with immunoSEQ multiplex PCR; TCRdb has only the in-frame clones, and not every one. The sample yields under 85,000 clones, 85% to 95% seen once. With respect to this clone: Antigen: not known.

Sequences were derived from CD4+ or CD8+ T cells sorted from blood, sampled in a trial of the OX40 agonist ivuxolimab. The source of this sequence is an adult with an advanced solid tumor such as melanoma, head and neck, liver or kidney cancer. The chain employs TRBV7-9 and TRBJ1-2; 9 bases agree with TRBD1. The CDR3 DNA reads TGTGCCAGCAGCCCGCGGGGACAGGGCTTCTATGGCTACACCTTC. Encoded protein: CASSPRGQGFYGYTF.